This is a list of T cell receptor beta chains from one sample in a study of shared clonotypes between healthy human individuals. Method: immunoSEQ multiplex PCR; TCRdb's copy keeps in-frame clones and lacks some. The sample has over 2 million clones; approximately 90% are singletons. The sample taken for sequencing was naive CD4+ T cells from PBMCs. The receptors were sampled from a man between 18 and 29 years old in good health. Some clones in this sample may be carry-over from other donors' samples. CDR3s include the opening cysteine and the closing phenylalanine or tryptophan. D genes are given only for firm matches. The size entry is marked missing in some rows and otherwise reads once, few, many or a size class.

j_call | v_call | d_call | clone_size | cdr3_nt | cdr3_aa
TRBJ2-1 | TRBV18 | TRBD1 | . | TGTGCCAGCTCACCGACCGGGACAGGGCCTGGGCACTGGCAGTTCTTC | CASSPTGTGPGHWQFF
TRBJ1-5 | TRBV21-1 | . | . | TGTGCCAGCAGCAATGGCGGGGGACAGCAGGAACTTACGACCCAGCATTTT | CASSNGGGQQELTTQHF
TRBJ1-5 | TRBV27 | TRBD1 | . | TGTGCCAGCAGTTTTGAGGGGGCAGGGGCCAATCAGCCCCAGCATTTT | CASSFEGAGANQPQHF
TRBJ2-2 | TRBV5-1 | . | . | TGCGCCAGCAGCGGCTACCAGACCGCGAACACCGGGGAGCTGTTTTTT | CASSGYQTANTGELFF
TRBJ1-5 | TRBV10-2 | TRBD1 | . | TGCGCCAGCGCCCCCGGGACAGGGTTAGAAATTTGGAATCAGCCCCAGCATTTT | CASAPGTGLEIWNQPQHF
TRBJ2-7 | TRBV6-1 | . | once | TGTGCCAGCAGGAAGGACAGCTTTTACGAGCAGTACTTC | CASRKDSFYEQYF
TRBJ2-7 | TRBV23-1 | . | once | TGCGCCAGCGGGCGGTCCAGGGAGTGGTACGAGCAGTACTTC | CASGRSREWYEQYF
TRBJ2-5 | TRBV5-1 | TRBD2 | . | TGCGCCAGCAGCTTACGAGCGGGACAAGAGACCCAGTACTTC | CASSLRAGQETQYF
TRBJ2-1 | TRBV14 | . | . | TGTGCCAGCAGCCAAACCGGGGGCAATGAGCAGTTCTTC | CASSQTGGNEQFF
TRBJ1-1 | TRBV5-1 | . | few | TGCGCCAGCAGCTTGAGGGAAATGAACACTGAAGCTTTCTTT | CASSLREMNTEAFF
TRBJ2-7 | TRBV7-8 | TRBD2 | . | TGTGCCAGCAGCCCATACACGGGACTAGCGAGAACACTCAACTACGAGCAGTACTTC | CASSPYTGLARTLNYEQYF
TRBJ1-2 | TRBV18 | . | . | TGTGCCAGCTCACCGACCGTGAACTATGGCTACACCTTC | CASSPTVNYGYTF
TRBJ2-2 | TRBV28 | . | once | TGTGCCAGCAGTTTTACACCGAGCACCGGGGAGCTGTTTTTT | CASSFTPSTGELFF
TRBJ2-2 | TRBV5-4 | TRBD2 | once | TGTGCCAGCAGCCCTAGTCCGGGACTAGCGGGACCCGGGGAGCTGTTTTTT | CASSPSPGLAGPGELFF
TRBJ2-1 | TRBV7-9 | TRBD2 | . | TGTGCCAGCAGCCCCTTGAGACTAGCGAGTCACTCGGGTGAGCAGTTCTTC | CASSPLRLASHSGEQFF
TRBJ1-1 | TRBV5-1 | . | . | TGCGCCAGCAGTCAAGTGGGGGGTAGCGCTGAAGCTTTCTTT | CASSQVGGSAEAFF
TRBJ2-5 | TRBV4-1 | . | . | TGCGCCAGCAGCCTGGGCAGTTCTGGCAGACAAGAGACCCAGTACTTC | CASSLGSSGRQETQYF
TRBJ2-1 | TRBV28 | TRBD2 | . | TGTGCCAGCACCGGACTAGCGGGAGGGCGTGGCTCCTACAATGAGCAGTTCTTC | CASTGLAGGRGSYNEQFF
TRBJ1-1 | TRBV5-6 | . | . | TGTGCCAGCAGTTACAGGGTCGCTGAAGCTTTCTTT | CASSYRVAEAFF
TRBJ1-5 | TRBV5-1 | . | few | TGCGCCAGCAGCTTGGGGATAGCCAATCAGCCCCAGCATTTT | CASSLGIANQPQHF
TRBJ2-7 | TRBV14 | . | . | TGTGCCAGCAGTCCAGGGTTGTTTAGCGAGCAGTACTTC | CASSPGLFSEQYF
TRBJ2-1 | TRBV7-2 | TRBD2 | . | TGTGCCAGCAGCTTCCTAGCGGGAAGCCAGTTCTTC | CASSFLAGSQFF
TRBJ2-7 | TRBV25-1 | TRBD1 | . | TGTGCCAGCAGGGAGACAGGGCTCAACGAGCAGTACTTC | CASRETGLNEQYF
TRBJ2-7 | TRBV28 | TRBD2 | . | TGTGCCAGCAGATTTAGCGGGAGCCCAAACGAGCAGTACTTC | CASRFSGSPNEQYF